This passage covers 14 T cell receptor beta chains from one sample sequenced in a study of T cells in Graves' hyperthyroidism and ophthalmopathy. From RNA transcripts, TCR beta CDR3 regions were amplified. Primed by the HTBI set, a first-round RT-PCR was run on the TCR CDR3. TCRdb re-analysed the multiplex PCR reads in MiXCR, keeping a single row per CDR3 protein. The data show under 700,000 distinct CDR3 sequences, 46% seen once. The sequencing sample was made of peripheral blood or thyroid tissue (not recorded which). The receptors shown here come from a woman aged 18-35 years with Graves' hyperthyroidism.

Worth noting for this clonotype: A much larger clone differs from this one at a single base, so this may be a read error. This rearrangement joins TRBV24-1 to TRBJ1-6; D not certain. The CDR3 length is 15 residues. Germline CDR1 and CDR2: KGHDR and SFDVKD. Trimming took off 5 bases at V and 6 bases at J, with 13 bases between the two ends. The CDR3 is CATSAGVMANSPLHF. CDR3 DNA: TGTGCCACCAGTGCCGGGGTGATGGCTAATTCACCCCTCCACTTT.

This clonotype was counted ten times or more. CDR3 bases: TGTGCCAGCAGGGACGTCCCGCCGGGACAGGGCTACGAGCAGTACTTC. The encoded protein is CASRDVPPGQGYEQYF. The rearrangement joins TRBV7-8 to TRBJ2-7; 9 bases fit TRBD1. Unmatched junction bases numbered 12, after V lost 6 bases and J lost 3 bases. Germline CDR1 reads SGHVS; CDR2 reads FQNEAQ. This CDR3 is 16 amino acids long.

This clonotype was observed many times. V gene TRBV25-1 combines with J gene TRBJ1-2; a possible D gene is TRBD1 (5 bases). Germline V gene sequence: CDR1 MGHDK, CDR2 SYGVNS. The CDR3 consists of 16 residues. Trimming removed 2 bases from V and 1 base from J, with 14 bases in between. The chain's CDR3 is CASSEGGGGVNYGYTF. CDR3 sequence (DNA): TGTGCCAGCAGTGAAGGGGGTGGAGGGGTTAACTATGGCTACACCTTC.

The rearrangement links TRBV2 to TRBJ2-5, with TRBD1 identical over 10 bases. The V and J ends lost 6 bases and 1 base, in that order; junction bases with no gene match: 8. Germline V gene sequence: CDR1 SNHLY, CDR2 FYNNEI. The CDR3 runs to 16 residues. The CDR3 nucleotides are TGTGCCAGCAGCCTAGACAGGGGGCTTCTCCAAGAGACCCAGTACTTC. This encodes CASSLDRGLLQETQYF.

The chain couples TRBV15 to TRBJ2-7, with D uncertain. The J call may be wrong; the DNA end is better matched by TRBJ2-1. This CDR3 is 13 amino acids long. Germline-derived CDR1 and CDR2 are LNHNV and YYDKDF (reference sequence). CDR3 sequence: CATSRDSDNEQFF. CDR3 nucleotides: TGTGCCACCAGCAGAGACAGCGACAATGAGCAGTTCTTC.

V usage is TRBV25-1 and J usage is TRBJ1-4, with unresolved D. V was shortened by 8 bases and J by 7 bases, with 17 bases between the two germline ends. The CDR3 contains 14 residues. The germline V gene has CDR1 MGHDK and CDR2 SYGVNS. CDR3 residues: CASVGGSRGEKLFF. CDR3 sequence (DNA): TGTGCCAGCGTTGGAGGGAGTCGGGGTGAAAAACTGTTTTTT.

This clonotype showed up just a few times. The chain uses TRBV2 and TRBJ2-7; unclear D gene. CDR3 size: 15 residues. Germline CDR1 reads SNHLY; CDR2 reads FYNNEI. The V and J ends lost 2 bases and 0 bases respectively, with 11 bases between them. The CDR3 protein is CASSESYPLSYEQYF. CDR3 in DNA: TGTGCCAGCAGTGAAAGTTATCCCCTCTCCTACGAGCAGTACTTC.

The chain is built from TRBV3-1 and TRBJ1-3; D gene ambiguous. CDR1 and CDR2 from the germline V gene are LGHDT and YNNKEL (reference sequence). V lost 1 base, J lost 2 bases, and 3 bases lay in between. The CDR3 consists of 13 residues. DNA of the CDR3: TGTGCCAGCAGCCAAGTCACTGGAAACACCATATATTTT. This encodes CASSQVTGNTIYF.

CDR3: CATGTQRYEQYF. The CDR3 DNA reads as TGTGCCACCGGGACACAACGCTACGAGCAGTACTTC. The chain carries TRBV12-3 or TRBV12-4 and TRBJ2-7, with D perhaps matching TRBD1 (6 bases). The CDR3 is made up of 12 amino acids. V lost 10 bases and J 3 bases, leaving 13 bases between the germline ends.

This clonotype was recorded many times. This chain connects TRBV2 to TRBJ1-5; no definite D call. The length of the CDR3 is 11 residues. Germline V gene data show CDR1 as SNHLY and CDR2 as FYNNEI. V was shortened by 6 bases and J by 4 bases, with 4 bases between the two germline ends. CDR3 nucleotides: TGTGCCAGCAGCCCTAATCAGCCCCAGCATTTT. Protein sequence: CASSPNQPQHF.

There are many counts of this clonotype. The gene calls are TRBV2 and TRBJ1-3; D gene unclear. Between the trimmed V and J ends, which lost 2 bases and 4 bases, there was a span of 6 bases. Germline loops: CDR1 SNHLY, CDR2 FYNNEI. There are 13 residues in the CDR3. The CDR3 spells CASSESFGNTIYF. The DNA for the CDR3 is TGTGCCAGCAGTGAAAGTTTCGGAAACACCATATATTTT. Complete variable domain (other parts from reference TRBV2 and TRBJ1-3): EPEVTQTPSHQVTQMGQEVILRCVPISNHLYFYWYRQILGQKVEFLVSFYNNEISEKSEIFDDQFSVERPDGSNFTLKIRSTKLEDSAMYFCASSESFGNTIYFGEGSWLTVV.

The chain joins TRBV11-1 to TRBJ2-7, with D unclear. Germline V gives CDR1 SGHAT, CDR2 FQDESV (reference sequence). The CDR3 sequence is 13 residues long. V shed 2 bases and J shed 7 bases, with 12 bases lying between them. The CDR3 reads CASSLRDYNEQYF. The CDR3 nucleotides read TGTGCCAGCAGCTTAAGGGATTACAATGAGCAGTACTTC.

This clonotype showed up many times. The chain joins TRBV7-8 to TRBJ1-1; 7 positions match TRBD1. Germline V CDR1 and CDR2: SGHVS, FQNEAQ. Trimming cost V 3 bases and J 8 bases; bases outside gene matches: 6. CDR3 length: 13 residues. The CDR3 sequence is CASSLDRLREAFF. The CDR3 DNA reads as TGTGCCAGCAGCTTGGACAGGTTAAGGGAAGCTTTCTTT.

The CDR3 reads CAISEDYSNQPQHF. DNA for the CDR3: TGTGCCATCAGTGAAGATTATAGCAATCAGCCCCAGCATTTT. The chain is built from TRBV10-3 and TRBJ1-5; no clear D. This CDR3 is built from 14 residues. Trimming pared 3 bases from V and 0 bases from J, leaving 6 bases between. CDR1 is ENHRY and CDR2 is SYGVKD in the germline V gene.